The entry below describes one T cell receptor beta chain. Its antigen is undetermined. This sample stems from a study of T cell responses to AZD1222 COVID-19 vaccine. General study results and limits: In a largely white British group with more females than males, clonal diversity was possibly underestimated. There were repertoire samples only from the period after the peak T cell response.

With 7 bases clipped from V and 1 base from J, the junction kept 5 bases outside the gene matches. CDR3 length: 15 residues. Germline V gene lookup returns CDR1 SEHNR and CDR2 FQNEAQ (reference sequence). The protocol was immunoSEQ multiplex PCR, while the TCRdb copy is restricted to in-frame clones and leaves out a portion. The sample includes 75,000 to 90,000 clones, 80% to 90% of them seen just once. The chain links TRBV7-9 to TRBJ2-2, with 8 bases matching TRBD1. The TCR was taken from an adult who received the AZD1222 COVID-19 vaccine. Material: peripheral blood, obtained 28 days after the second AZD1222 dose. CDR3: CASIPGTGNTGELFF. Here the CDR3 DNA reads TGTGCCAGCATCCCCGGGACAGGGAACACCGGGGAGCTGTTTTTT.